Listed here are 12 T cell receptor beta chains from one sample, sequenced in a study of identifying expanded T cells in peripheral blood. The protocol was immunoSEQ multiplex PCR, while the TCRdb copy is restricted to in-frame clones and leaves out a portion. Of about 94,000 clones detected, approximately 85% appear once; the ten largest clones hold 5.5% to 7%. Sequenced material: blood. These receptors were obtained from a person between 18 and 70 years old in good health.

The chain combines TRBV19 with TRBJ2-7, with 8 nucleotides matching TRBD1. Germline V gene sequence: CDR1 LNHDA, CDR2 SQIVND (reference sequence). The J segment lost 2 bases and the V segment lost 6 bases, leaving 6 bases of the junction unmatched. The CDR3 is 14 residues long. This CDR3 reads CASSMTGEPYEQYF. Written as DNA, the CDR3 is TGTGCCAGTAGCATGACAGGGGAGCCCTACGAGCAGTACTTC. The full variable domain, with the rest looked up from reference TRBV19 and TRBJ2-7, is DGGITQSPKYLFRKEGQNVTLSCEQNLNHDAMYWYRQDPGQGLRLIYYSQIVNDFQKGDIAEGYSVSREKKESFPLTVTSAQKNPTAFYLCASSMTGEPYEQYFGPGTRLTVT.

CDR3 region: CASKGQGLVRDEQYF. As DNA, the CDR3 is TGTGCCAGTAAGGGACAGGGGTTGGTTCGGGACGAGCAGTACTTC. This chain joins TRBV2 and TRBJ2-7; TRBD1 matches at 10 bases. CDR1 is SNHLY, CDR2 FYNNEI, per germline. Trimming at V came to 9 bases and at J to 5 bases, leaving 13 bases not matched to a gene. The CDR3 sequence is 15 residues long.

This rearrangement joins TRBV7-9 to TRBJ2-7; 10 bases line up with TRBD2. CDR3 length equals 18 residues. V lost 5 bases, J lost 1 base, and 14 bases stayed unmatched. CDR1 and CDR2 (germline): SEHNR, FQNEAQ (reference sequence). The CDR3 is CASSLGTSASEVSYEQYF. The CDR3 DNA reads TGTGCCAGCAGCCTCGGGACTAGCGCCTCGGAGGTTTCCTACGAGCAGTACTTC.

This rearrangement joins TRBV7-9 to TRBJ1-3, with 7 bases identical to TRBD1. The germline V gene encodes CDR1 SEHNR and CDR2 FQNEAQ (reference sequence). The V segment lost 11 bases and the J segment 0 bases; nucleotides outside the gene matches: 4. The length of the CDR3 is 13 residues. CDR3 sequence reads: CAWDSTSGNTIYF. CDR3 bases: TGTGCCTGGGACAGCACCTCTGGAAACACCATATATTTT.

The chain is built from TRBV6-6 and TRBJ2-7, with TRBD1 matching 9 bases. The CDR3 length is 12 residues. Trimming took 7 bases from V and 5 from J; bases not matched to a gene: 3. Germline V CDR1 and CDR2: MNHNY, SVGAGI (reference sequence). This chain's CDR3 is CASKGQGNEQYF. CDR3 nucleotides: TGTGCCAGCAAGGGACAGGGCAACGAGCAGTACTTC.

The gene calls are TRBV10-3 and TRBJ1-1; D is perhaps TRBD1 (5 bases). V lost 10 bases, J lost 0 bases, and 21 bases lay in between. The germline gives CDR1 ENHRY, CDR2 SYGVKD. The CDR3 extends over 16 amino acids. The chain's CDR3 is CATLPWVDSMNTEAFF. The CDR3 DNA follows: TGTGCCACGCTCCCTTGGGTAGACAGTATGAACACTGAAGCTTTCTTT.

This rearrangement joins TRBV6-1 to TRBJ1-5, with a weak D call TRBD1 (6 bases). This CDR3 contains 15 residues. Trimming removed 4 bases at V and 1 base at J, with 11 bases between. The germline CDR1 and CDR2 sequences are MNHNS and SASEGT. CDR3 amino acids: CASSVLGGSNQPQHF. CDR3 DNA sequence: TGTGCCAGCAGTGTATTAGGGGGGAGCAATCAGCCCCAGCATTTT.

The genes are TRBV5-6 and TRBJ2-5; D tentatively fits TRBD1 or TRBD2 (7 bases each). There are 15 residues in the CDR3. The V gene lost 4 bases and the J gene lost 10 bases, with 23 bases spanning the gap. Per the germline V gene, CDR1 is SGHDT and CDR2 is YYEEEE. CDR3 sequence reads: CASSPGTASREVQYF. CDR3 coding DNA: TGTGCCAGCAGCCCCGGGACAGCTTCTCGGGAGGTCCAGTACTTC.

This chain uses TRBV30 with TRBJ1-2; TRBD1 is a possible D gene (5 bases). V shed 5 bases and J shed 8 bases, with 12 bases lying between them. Germline CDR1 and CDR2: GTSNPN and SVGIG (reference sequence). The CDR3 runs 11 residues. DNA of the CDR3: TGTGCCTGGGGGGGAGGGGAAGGCTACACCTTC. This translates into CAWGGGEGYTF.

This clone appeared a few times. The J gene is TRBJ1-1, the V gene TRBV19; unclear D gene. CDR3 size: 13 residues. V gave up 8 bases and J gave up 5 bases, with 15 bases separating them. Germline-derived CDR1 and CDR2 are LNHDA and SQIVND (reference sequence). The CDR3 DNA reads TGTGCCAGTGCGAGGTATGCCTGGACTGAAGCTTTCTTT. It translates to CASARYAWTEAFF. Together with reference TRBV19 and TRBJ1-1, the CDR3 gives the full variable domain: DGGITQSPKYLFRKEGQNVTLSCEQNLNHDAMYWYRQDPGQGLRLIYYSQIVNDFQKGDIAEGYSVSREKKESFPLTVTSAQKNPTAFYLCASARYAWTEAFFGQGTRLTVV.

This clone was detected only once. The V gene is TRBV7-9, the J gene TRBJ1-2; D is possibly TRBD1 (5 bases). Trimming shortened V by 7 bases and J by 10 bases, and 13 bases separated the two germline ends. The CDR3 totals 11 residues. Looked up from germline, CDR1 is SEHNR and CDR2 is FQNEAQ (reference sequence). In DNA form, the CDR3 reads TGTGCCAGCAACACAGGTTTTGACTACACCTTC. This sequence encodes CASNTGFDYTF.

CDR3 sequence reads: CASSLQGAAYNEQFF. CDR3 in DNA: TGCGCCAGCAGCTTGCAGGGGGCGGCCTACAATGAGCAGTTCTTC. This chain joins TRBV5-1 and TRBJ2-1; 8 bases line up with TRBD1. This CDR3 has 15 amino acids. V lost 1 base, J lost 2 bases, and 2 bases stayed unmatched. CDR1 and CDR2 (germline): SGHRS, YFSETQ.